This TCR beta chain was recovered during a study of blood T cell repertoires in COVID-19. In the authors' methods: Amplified reference gene primers provided the basis for estimating nucleated cell counts. Data came from immunoSEQ multiplex PCR; TCRdb stores just in-frame clones and leaves some out. That table is the source of V, J and clone size, and D and trimming were worked out from the DNA. There are under 45,000 clones in the sample; about nine tenths occur only once, and 0.4% lies in the top ten. CDR3 size: 15 residues. V shed 0 bases and J 4 bases; nucleotides not matched to a gene: 3. The germline gives CDR1 SGHVS, CDR2 FQNEAQ.

This chain uses TRBV7-8 with TRBJ1-2, with 9 bases matching TRBD1. The TCR sequence derives from a human donor in a cohort sampled during active COVID-19. The source material was peripheral blood. The CDR3 DNA sequence: TGTGCCAGCAGCTTAGCGGGACAGGGTGTCTATGGCTACACCTTC. Protein product: CASSLAGQGVYGYTF.